These 20 T cell receptor beta chains were all obtained from the same sample, sequenced in a study of blood T cell repertoires in COVID-19. Assay used: immunoSEQ multiplex PCR; TCRdb lists only in-frame clones, some missing. The sample has about 100,000 clones, around four fifths seen once. Sequenced material: peripheral blood. The receptors come from a man in his fifties with active or convalescent COVID-19.

The V call is TRBV5-8, the J call TRBJ2-7; TRBD1 matches at 8 bases. The ends lost 2 bases at V and 2 bases at J; junction bases unmatched: 3. CDR1 is SGHTS, CDR2 YDEGEE, per germline. The CDR3 has 14 residues. The CDR3 DNA sequence: TGTGCCAGCAGCTTAAAGGGACAGGCCTACGAGCAGTACTTC. This gives the protein CASSLKGQAYEQYF. The variable domain in full, completed from reference TRBV5-8 and TRBJ2-7, reads EAGVTQSPTHLIKTRGQQATLRCSPISGHTSVYWYQQALGLGLQFLLWYDEGEERNRGNFPPRFSGRQFPNYSSELNVNALELEDSALYLCASSLKGQAYEQYFGPGTRLTVT.

The count of this clone is one. CDR3 sequence reads: CASSLGTVTGELFF. The CDR3 DNA follows: TGTGCCAGCAGCTTAGGGACAGTCACCGGGGAGCTGTTTTTT. This chain uses TRBV11-3 with TRBJ2-2, with a tentative D call TRBD1 (6 bases). This CDR3 has 14 amino acids. V dropped 1 base and J dropped 4 bases, with 7 bases sitting between them. In germline, CDR1 is SGHNT, CDR2 YENEEA. The complete variable domain, with remaining parts taken from reference TRBV11-3 and TRBJ2-2, reads EAGVVQSPRYKIIEKKQPVAFWCNPISGHNTLYWYLQNLGQGPELLIRYENEEAVDDSQLPKDRFSAERLKGVDSTLKIQPAELGDSAVYLCASSLGTVTGELFFGEGSRLTVL.

The chain recombines TRBV3-1 (or the pseudogene TRBV3-2) with TRBJ2-1; 7 bases match TRBD1. V lost 2 bases to trimming and J lost 9 bases; unmatched junction nucleotides: 7. CDR3 size: 14 residues. The germline V gene has CDR1 LGHDT and CDR2 YNNKEL (reference sequence). As DNA, the CDR3 is TGTGCCAGCAGCCAAAACCAGGGGGTTGGTGAGCAGTTCTTC. It is translated as CASSQNQGVGEQFF.

The chain combines TRBV7-8 with TRBJ2-7; 7 nucleotides align to TRBD2. The CDR3 is made up of 13 amino acids. In germline, CDR1 is SGHVS, CDR2 FQNEAQ. The ends lost 8 bases at V and 9 bases at J; junction bases unmatched: 13. CDR3 DNA sequence: TGTGCCAGCGAAACCCCCGGACTAGGCTGGCAGTACTTC. Encoded protein: CASETPGLGWQYF.

The rearrangement links TRBV5-1 to TRBJ2-2, with D possibly being TRBD1 (6 bases). The V gene lost 0 bases and the J gene lost 6 bases, with 12 bases spanning the gap. The germline V gene has CDR1 SGHRS and CDR2 YFSETQ. The CDR3 sequence is 15 residues long. The CDR3 sequence is CASSLGQEGAGELFF. The CDR3 DNA is TGCGCCAGCAGCTTGGGACAGGAAGGAGCCGGGGAGCTGTTTTTT. Variable domain in full (rest from reference TRBV5-1 and TRBJ2-2): KAGVTQTPRYLIKTRGQQVTLSCSPISGHRSVSWYQQTPGQGLQFLFEYFSETQRNKGNFPGRFSGRQFSNSRSEMNVSTLELGDSALYLCASSLGQEGAGELFFGEGSRLTVL.

CDR3 in DNA: TGTGCTAGTGACCCGGGCCCAACTAGCGGGAGCGACGAGCAGTACTTC. This encodes CASDPGPTSGSDEQYF. The rearrangement links TRBV12-5 to TRBJ2-7, with 11 bases identical to TRBD2. This CDR3 region has 16 residues. The V gene's germline CDR1 is LGHNT and CDR2 FRNRAP. V gave up 7 bases and J gave up 5 bases; unmatched junction bases: 13.

This chain uses TRBV5-1 with TRBJ2-1; possibly TRBD1 for D (6 bases). V lost 5 bases, J lost 3 bases, and 12 bases lay in between. The CDR3 is 14 residues long. CDR1 and CDR2 from the germline V gene are SGHRS and YFSETQ. CDR3 loop: CASRTQGDYNEQFF. DNA for the CDR3: TGCGCCAGCAGGACACAGGGTGACTACAATGAGCAGTTCTTC.

Written as DNA, the CDR3 is TGTGCCAGCAGCTTAGTTGTCAGTAATGAGCAGTTCTTC. The encoded protein is CASSLVVSNEQFF. The chain combines TRBV7-6 with TRBJ2-1; D remains unclear. V lost 1 base and J lost 7, with 8 bases in between. The CDR3 is 13 residues long. Germline V gene lookup returns CDR1 SGHVS and CDR2 FNYEAQ.

The J gene is TRBJ1-1, the V gene TRBV2; 8 bases are a match to TRBD1. Germline V gene data show CDR1 as SNHLY and CDR2 as FYNNEI. Trimming at V came to 8 bases and at J to 6 bases, leaving 8 bases not matched to a gene. This CDR3 is 13 amino acids long. The CDR3 protein is CASLKTGAPEAFF. In nucleotides, the CDR3 is TGTGCCAGCCTAAAGACAGGGGCCCCTGAAGCTTTCTTT.

V and J are TRBV30 and TRBJ1-1; D is unresolved. V gave up 2 bases and J gave up 1 base, with 8 bases separating them. CDR3 length: 13 amino acids. From germline, CDR1 is GTSNPN and CDR2 SVGIG (reference sequence). The CDR3 coding sequence is TGTGCCTGGAGTCCCCCAGGGAACACTGAAGCTTTCTTT. Protein product: CAWSPPGNTEAFF.

J is TRBJ1-5 and V is TRBV4-2; D gene uncertain. This CDR3 is 13 amino acids long. V lost 1 base, J lost 9 bases, and 10 bases lay in between. Germline CDR1 and CDR2: LGHNA and YNFKEQ. CDR3 residues: CASSQGANPPQHF. In DNA, the CDR3 is TGTGCCAGCAGCCAAGGGGCGAACCCGCCCCAGCATTTT.

The J gene is TRBJ2-1, the V gene TRBV27; the D is unclear. Germline-derived CDR1 and CDR2 are MNHEY and SMNVEV (reference sequence). With 6 bases removed from V and 6 bases from J, the gap between germline ends came to 6 bases. This CDR3 comprises 11 residues. CDR3 nucleotide sequence: TGTGCCAGCAGCGGCGGCAATGAGCAGTTCTTC. It yields the protein CASSGGNEQFF.

The CDR3 region is CATGGLAGDTQYF. The CDR3 region has the DNA TGTGCCACCGGGGGACTAGCGGGCGATACGCAGTATTTT. The chain uses TRBV24-1 and TRBJ2-3; 12 bases map to TRBD2. This CDR3 spans 13 amino acids. From germline, CDR1 is KGHDR and CDR2 SFDVKD. Trimming removed 9 bases from V and 6 bases from J; junction bases left unmatched: 3.

The sample holds a few counts of this clone. The chain is built from TRBV10-3 and TRBJ1-5, with 8 bases lining up with TRBD1. V shed 10 bases, J shed 6 bases, and the junction held 14 bases outside the gene matches. Germline-derived CDR1 and CDR2 are ENHRY and SYGVKD. CDR3 size: 15 residues. The DNA for the CDR3 is TGTGCCACCCTCTACGACAGGGGTGGGGGTCAGCCCCAGCATTTT. It yields the protein CATLYDRGGGQPQHF.

The chain has TRBV30 and TRBJ2-1; maybe TRBD2 (5 bases). V gave up 1 base and J gave up 10 bases, with 11 bases separating them. This CDR3 comprises 12 residues. From germline, CDR1 is GTSNPN and CDR2 SVGIG (reference sequence). The CDR3 nucleotides read TGTGCCTGGAGTGGATCCGGCGGGGAGCAGTTCTTC. It yields the protein CAWSGSGGEQFF.

The V and J genes are TRBV19 and TRBJ1-5; D is perhaps TRBD1 (5 bases). CDR1 and CDR2 from the germline V gene are LNHDA and SQIVND (reference sequence). Trimming took off 3 bases at V and 0 bases at J, with 6 bases between the two ends. The CDR3 loop spans 14 amino acids. DNA for the CDR3: TGTGCCAGTAGTATCGGACATAGCAATCAGCCCCAGCATTTT. Translation gives CASSIGHSNQPQHF.

The chain links TRBV27 to TRBJ2-5, with 9 bases fitting TRBD1. From germline, CDR1 is MNHEY and CDR2 SMNVEV (reference sequence). The CDR3 extends over 14 amino acids. J was trimmed by 6 bases and V by 6 bases; bases with no gene match: 8. The CDR3 DNA reads TGTGCCAGCAGCCGGGACAGGGTAATGAAGACCCAGTACTTC. This codes for CASSRDRVMKTQYF.

The chain uses TRBV10-1 and TRBJ2-5, with D perhaps matching TRBD2 (5 bases). This CDR3 has 15 amino acids. Germline lookup yields CDR1 WNHNN and CDR2 SYGVQD (reference sequence). The V end was cut by 4 bases, the J end by 5 bases, with 17 bases between. CDR3 amino acids: CASSAGVATAETQYF. CDR3 in DNA: TGCGCCAGCAGTGCCGGGGTGGCAACGGCGGAGACCCAGTACTTC.

The table lists this clone with a count of one. The CDR3: CASSIEVTYGYTF. CDR3 bases: TGTGCCAGTAGTATTGAGGTAACCTATGGCTACACCTTC. The rearrangement uses TRBV19 and TRBJ1-2; D unclear. The CDR3 consists of 13 residues. V gave up 3 bases and J gave up 4 bases, with 9 bases separating them. Germline values: CDR1 LNHDA, CDR2 SQIVND (reference sequence).

The gene calls are TRBV5-1 and TRBJ1-6, with 9 bases identical to TRBD1. J gave up 8 bases and V 3 bases, and 3 bases lay outside the gene matches. There are 14 residues in the CDR3. Germline assignment: CDR1 SGHRS and CDR2 YFSETQ. Written as DNA, the CDR3 is TGCGCCAGCAGCTCGGACAGGGGCTATTCACCCCTCCACTTT. This encodes CASSSDRGYSPLHF.